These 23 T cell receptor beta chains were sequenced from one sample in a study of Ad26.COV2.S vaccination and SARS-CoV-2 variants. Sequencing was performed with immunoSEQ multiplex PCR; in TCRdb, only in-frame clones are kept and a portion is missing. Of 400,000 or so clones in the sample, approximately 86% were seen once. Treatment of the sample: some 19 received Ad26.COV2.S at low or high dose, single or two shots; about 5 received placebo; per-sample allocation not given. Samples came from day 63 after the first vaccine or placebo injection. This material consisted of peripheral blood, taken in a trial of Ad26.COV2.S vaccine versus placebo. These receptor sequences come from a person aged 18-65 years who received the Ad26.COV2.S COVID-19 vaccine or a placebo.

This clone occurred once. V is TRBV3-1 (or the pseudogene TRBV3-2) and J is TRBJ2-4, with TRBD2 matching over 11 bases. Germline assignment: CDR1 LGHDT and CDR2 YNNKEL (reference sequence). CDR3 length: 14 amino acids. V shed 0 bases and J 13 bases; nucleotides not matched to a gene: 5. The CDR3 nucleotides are TGTGCCAGCAGCCAAGATATGACTAGCGGGGAGCAGTACTTC. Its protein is CASSQDMTSGEQYF.

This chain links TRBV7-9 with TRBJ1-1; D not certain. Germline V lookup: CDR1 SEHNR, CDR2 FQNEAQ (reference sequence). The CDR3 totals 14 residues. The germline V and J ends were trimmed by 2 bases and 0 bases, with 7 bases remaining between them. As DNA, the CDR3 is TGTGCCAGCAGCTTAAGGTCAATGAACACTGAAGCTTTCTTT. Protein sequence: CASSLRSMNTEAFF.

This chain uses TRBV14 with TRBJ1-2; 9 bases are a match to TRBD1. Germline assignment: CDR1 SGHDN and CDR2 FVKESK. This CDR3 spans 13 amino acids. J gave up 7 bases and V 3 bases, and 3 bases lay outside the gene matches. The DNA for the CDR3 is TGTGCCAGCAGCCATAGGGACAGGGCTGGCTACACCTTC. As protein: CASSHRDRAGYTF.

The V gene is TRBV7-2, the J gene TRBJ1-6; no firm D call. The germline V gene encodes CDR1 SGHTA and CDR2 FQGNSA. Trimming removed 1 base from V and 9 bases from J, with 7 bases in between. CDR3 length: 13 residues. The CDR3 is CASSLGVGSPLHF. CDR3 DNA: TGTGCCAGCAGCTTAGGAGTGGGTTCACCCCTCCACTTT.

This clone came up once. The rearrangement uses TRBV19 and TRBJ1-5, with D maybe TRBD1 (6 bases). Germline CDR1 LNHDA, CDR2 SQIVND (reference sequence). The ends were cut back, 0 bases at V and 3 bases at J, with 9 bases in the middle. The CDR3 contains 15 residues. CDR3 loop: CASSIEYRANQPQHF. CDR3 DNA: TGTGCCAGTAGTATAGAGTACAGGGCCAATCAGCCCCAGCATTTT.

The DNA for the CDR3 is TGTGCCAGCAGTAGGGATGGAAAACTGTTTTTT. Its protein product is CASSRDGKLFF. The chain has TRBV6-6 and TRBJ1-4; D gene uncertain. Germline CDR1 and CDR2: MNHNY and SVGAGI (reference sequence). The CDR3 sequence is 11 residues long. The germline V and J ends were trimmed by 5 bases and 10 bases, with 8 bases remaining between them.

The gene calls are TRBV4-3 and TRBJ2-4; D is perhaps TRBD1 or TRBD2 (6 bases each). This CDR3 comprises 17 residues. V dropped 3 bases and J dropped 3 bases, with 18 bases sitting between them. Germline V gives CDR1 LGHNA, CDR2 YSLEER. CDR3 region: CASSHRNRDGGKNIQYF. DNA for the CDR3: TGCGCCAGCAGCCACCGAAACAGGGACGGGGGCAAAAACATTCAGTACTTC.

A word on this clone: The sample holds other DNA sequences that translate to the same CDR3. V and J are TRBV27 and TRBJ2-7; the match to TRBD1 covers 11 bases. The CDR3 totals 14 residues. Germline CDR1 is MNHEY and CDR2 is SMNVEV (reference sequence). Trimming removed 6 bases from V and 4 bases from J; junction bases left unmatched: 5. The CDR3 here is CASSSGTGGYEQYF. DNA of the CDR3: TGTGCCAGCAGCTCCGGGACAGGGGGGTACGAGCAGTACTTC.

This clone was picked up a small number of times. The CDR3: CAWGQSYNSPLHF. CDR3 DNA: TGTGCCTGGGGACAGTCATATAATTCACCCCTCCACTTT. The chain is built from TRBV30 and TRBJ1-6; a weak D match, TRBD1 (6 bases). V shed 5 bases and J shed 4 bases, with 9 bases lying between them. The CDR3 spans 13 residues. In germline, CDR1 is GTSNPN, CDR2 SVGIG (reference sequence).

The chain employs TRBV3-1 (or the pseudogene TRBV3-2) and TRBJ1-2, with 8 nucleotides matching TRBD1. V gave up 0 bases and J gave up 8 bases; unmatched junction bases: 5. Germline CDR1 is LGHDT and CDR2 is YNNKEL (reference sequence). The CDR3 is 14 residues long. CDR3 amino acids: CASSQDQGAWGYTF. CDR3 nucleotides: TGTGCCAGCAGCCAAGATCAGGGGGCCTGGGGCTACACCTTC.

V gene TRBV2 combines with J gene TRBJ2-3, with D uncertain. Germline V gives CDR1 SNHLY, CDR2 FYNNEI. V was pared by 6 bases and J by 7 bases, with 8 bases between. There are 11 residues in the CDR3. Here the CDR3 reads CASSDPYTQYF. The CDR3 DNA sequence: TGTGCCAGCAGCGACCCTTATACGCAGTATTTT.

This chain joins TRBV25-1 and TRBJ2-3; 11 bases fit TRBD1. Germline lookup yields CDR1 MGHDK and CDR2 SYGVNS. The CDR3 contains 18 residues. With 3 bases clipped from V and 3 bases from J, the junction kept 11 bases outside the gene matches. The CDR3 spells CASSDPTRGTGGTDTQYF. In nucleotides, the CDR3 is TGTGCCAGCAGTGATCCCACCCGCGGGACAGGGGGGACAGATACGCAGTATTTT.

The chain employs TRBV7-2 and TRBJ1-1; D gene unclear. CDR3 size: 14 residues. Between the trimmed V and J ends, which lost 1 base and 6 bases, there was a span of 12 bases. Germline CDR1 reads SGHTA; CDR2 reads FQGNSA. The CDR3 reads CASSLEQLTSEAFF. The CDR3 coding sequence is TGTGCCAGCAGCTTAGAACAATTAACTTCTGAAGCTTTCTTT. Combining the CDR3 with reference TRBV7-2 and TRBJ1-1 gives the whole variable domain GAGVSQSPSNKVTEKGKDVELRCDPISGHTALYWYRQSLGQGLEFLIYFQGNSAPDKSGLPSDRFSAERTGGSVSTLTIQRTQQEDSAVYLCASSLEQLTSEAFFGQGTRLTVV.

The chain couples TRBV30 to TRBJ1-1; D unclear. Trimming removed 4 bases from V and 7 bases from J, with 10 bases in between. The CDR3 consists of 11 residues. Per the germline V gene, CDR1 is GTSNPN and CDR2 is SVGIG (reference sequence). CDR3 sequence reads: CAWTPLSEAFF. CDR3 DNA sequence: TGTGCCTGGACTCCTCTCAGTGAAGCTTTCTTT.

The CDR3 loop reads CASSYQNYNEQFF. Written as DNA, the CDR3 is TGTGCCAGCAGTTATCAGAACTACAATGAGCAGTTCTTC. The J gene is TRBJ2-1, the V gene TRBV12-3 or TRBV12-4; D ambiguous. CDR3 length: 13 amino acids. The V gene lost 4 bases and the J gene lost 3 bases, with 7 bases spanning the gap.

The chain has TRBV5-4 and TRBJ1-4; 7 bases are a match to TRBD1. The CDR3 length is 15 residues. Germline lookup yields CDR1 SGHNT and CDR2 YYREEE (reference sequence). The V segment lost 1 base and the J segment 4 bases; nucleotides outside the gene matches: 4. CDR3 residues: CASSLLAGGNEKLFF. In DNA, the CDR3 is TGTGCCAGCAGCTTGTTGGCAGGGGGTAATGAAAAACTGTTTTTT.

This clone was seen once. The CDR3 bases are TGTGCCAGCAGCCAGGACAGGATTTATGGCTACACCTTC. This sequence encodes CASSQDRIYGYTF. The rearrangement joins TRBV6-6 to TRBJ1-2, with TRBD1 matching 7 bases. V shed 6 bases, J shed 5 bases, and the junction held 6 bases outside the gene matches. This CDR3 comprises 13 residues. Germline V CDR1 and CDR2: MNHNY, SVGAGI (reference sequence).

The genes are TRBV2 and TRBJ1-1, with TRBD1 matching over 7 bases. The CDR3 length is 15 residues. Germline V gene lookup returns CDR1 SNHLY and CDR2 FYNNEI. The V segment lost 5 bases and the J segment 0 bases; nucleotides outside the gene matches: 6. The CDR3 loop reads CASSSTGSMNTEAFF. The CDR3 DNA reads TGTGCCAGCAGTTCGACAGGGAGTATGAACACTGAAGCTTTCTTT.

The DNA of the CDR3 is TGTGCCATCAGGGACAGGGGGGACGGCTACACCTTC. It yields the protein CAIRDRGDGYTF. The chain couples TRBV10-3 to TRBJ1-2; 10 bases match TRBD1. This CDR3 has 12 amino acids. V lost 6 bases to trimming and J lost 8 bases; unmatched junction nucleotides: 3. CDR1 is ENHRY, CDR2 SYGVKD, per germline.

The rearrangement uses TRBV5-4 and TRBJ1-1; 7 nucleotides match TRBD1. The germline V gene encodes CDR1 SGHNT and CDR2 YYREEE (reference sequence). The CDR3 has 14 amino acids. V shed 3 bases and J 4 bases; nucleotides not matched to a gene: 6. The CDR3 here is CASSWGQMGTEAFF. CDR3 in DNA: TGTGCCAGCAGCTGGGGACAGATGGGCACTGAAGCTTTCTTT.

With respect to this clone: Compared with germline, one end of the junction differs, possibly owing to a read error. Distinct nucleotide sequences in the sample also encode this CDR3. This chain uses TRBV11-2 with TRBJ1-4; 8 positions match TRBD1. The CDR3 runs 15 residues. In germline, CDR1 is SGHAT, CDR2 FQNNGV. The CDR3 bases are TGTGCTAGCAGCTTAGATTGGCAGGGGGCCGCGGAACTGTTTTTT. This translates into CASSLDWQGAAELFF.

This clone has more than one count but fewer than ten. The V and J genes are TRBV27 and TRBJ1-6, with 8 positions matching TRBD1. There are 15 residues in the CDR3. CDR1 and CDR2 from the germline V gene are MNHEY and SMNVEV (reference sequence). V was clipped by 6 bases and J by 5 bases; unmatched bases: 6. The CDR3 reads CASSLLGQDNSPLHF. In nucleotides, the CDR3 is TGTGCCAGCAGCCTGTTGGGACAGGATAATTCACCCCTCCACTTT.

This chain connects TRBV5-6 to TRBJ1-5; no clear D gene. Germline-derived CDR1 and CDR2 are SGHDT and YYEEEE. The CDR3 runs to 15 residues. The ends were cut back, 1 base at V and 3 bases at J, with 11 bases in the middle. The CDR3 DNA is TGTGCCAGCAGCTTGCGGCAGGCCAACAATCAGCCCCAGCATTTT. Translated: CASSLRQANNQPQHF.